The clone carrying this T cell receptor (beta chain) showed up just a few times. These data come from a study of identifying expanded T cells in peripheral blood. V dropped 0 bases and J dropped 4 bases, with 24 bases sitting between them. The CDR3 has 19 residues. CDR1 and CDR2 (germline): LGHNA, YNFKEQ. TCRdb keeps only in-frame clones here, not all; method: immunoSEQ multiplex PCR. The sample lists some 99,000 clones, around 89% occurring once. Sequenced material: blood. This sequence was found in a person aged 18-69 years in good health. The rearrangement joins TRBV4-2 to TRBJ1-2; possible D gene TRBD1, 5 bases. CDR3: CASSQDLSGSTKRGYGYTF. CDR3 coding DNA: TGTGCCAGCAGCCAAGATCTTTCGGGAAGCACCAAAAGGGGCTATGGCTACACCTTC.